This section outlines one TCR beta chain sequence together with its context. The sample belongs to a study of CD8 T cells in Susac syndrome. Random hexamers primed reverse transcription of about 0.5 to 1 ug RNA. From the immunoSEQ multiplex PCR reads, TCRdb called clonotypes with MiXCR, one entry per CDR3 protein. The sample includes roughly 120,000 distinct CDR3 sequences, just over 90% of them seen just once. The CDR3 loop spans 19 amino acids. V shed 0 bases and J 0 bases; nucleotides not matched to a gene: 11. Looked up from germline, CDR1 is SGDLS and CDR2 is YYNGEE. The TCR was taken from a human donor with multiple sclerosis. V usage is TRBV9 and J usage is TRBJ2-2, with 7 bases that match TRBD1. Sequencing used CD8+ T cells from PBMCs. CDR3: CASSVGRRGGSPNTGELFF. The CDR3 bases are TGTGCCAGCAGCGTAGGCCGACGAGGGGGCTCCCCGAACACCGGGGAGCTGTTTTTT.